This T cell receptor beta chain is from a study of CD8+CD57+ T cells in acquired aplastic anemia. Study overall: When averaged, DNA from sorted CD4+ and CD8+ cells came to 2.5 to 4 ug.

This clonotype has only a few counts. For CDR3 and TCR beta VDJ profiling, genomic DNA was the template used. MiXCR, run by TCRdb on the reads, gives a single entry per CDR3 protein. The profile covers about 98,000 distinct CDR3 sequences, with about 67% appearing a single time and approximately 60% taken by the ten largest. All patients picked for sequencing had shown, by flow cytometry, an expansion of CD8+CD57+ cells. The TCR comes from a human donor with aplastic anemia. Sequencing was performed on sorted CD4+, CD8+, or CD8+CD57+ T cells (not recorded which) from PBMCs.

CDR3 protein: CATSDPTYLTQYF. CDR3 DNA: TGTGCCACCAGTGACCCGACTTATCTTACGCAGTATTTT. This chain joins TRBV24-1 and TRBJ2-3; D gene ambiguous. Per the germline V gene, CDR1 is KGHDR and CDR2 is SFDVKD. V was trimmed by 4 bases and J by 8 bases, leaving 12 bases between them. The CDR3 loop spans 13 amino acids.